What follows are 20 T cell receptor beta chains derived from one specimen sequenced in a study of OX40 agonist ivuxolimab in advanced cancers. The data were produced by immunoSEQ multiplex PCR, yet TCRdb's version contains in-frame clones alone and is incomplete. The sample carries approximately 58,000 clones, 75% to 90% recorded once. Sequenced material: CD4+ or CD8+ T cells sorted from blood, taken in a trial of the OX40 agonist ivuxolimab. The receptors were gathered from an adult with an advanced solid tumor such as melanoma, head and neck, liver or kidney cancer.

The chain carries TRBV5-1 and TRBJ1-4; D is ambiguous. The CDR3 covers 15 residues. Trimming stripped 0 bases from V and 3 bases from J, with 9 bases between. The germline V gene has CDR1 SGHRS and CDR2 YFSETQ. CDR3 in amino acids: CASSLVADPNEKLFF. Here the CDR3 DNA reads TGCGCCAGCAGCTTGGTGGCGGATCCTAATGAAAAACTGTTTTTT.

The J gene is TRBJ2-3, the V gene TRBV15; no reliable D call. With 0 bases removed from V and 4 bases from J, the gap between germline ends came to 11 bases. Looked up from germline, CDR1 is LNHNV and CDR2 is YYDKDF (reference sequence). This CDR3 spans 15 amino acids. DNA of the CDR3: TGTGCCACCAGCAGAGACGGAACCGAGGCAGATACGCAGTATTTT. Protein: CATSRDGTEADTQYF.

The chain is built from TRBV9 and TRBJ1-4; the match to TRBD1 covers 7 bases. Germline lookup yields CDR1 SGDLS and CDR2 YYNGEE. The J segment lost 6 bases and the V segment lost 0 bases, leaving 5 bases of the junction unmatched. The CDR3 totals 15 residues. Written as DNA, the CDR3 is TGTGCCAGCAGCGTAGGAGGGGGCGTATATGAAAAACTGTTTTTT. Translation: CASSVGGGVYEKLFF. The whole variable domain, filled in from reference TRBV9 and TRBJ1-4, reads DSGVTQTPKHLITATGQRVTLRCSPRSGDLSVYWYQQSLDQGLQFLIQYYNGEERAKGNILERFSAQQFPDLHSELNLSSLELGDSALYFCASSVGGGVYEKLFFGSGTQLSVL.

This clone was seen only once. The chain joins TRBV2 to TRBJ1-5; TRBD1 is a possible D gene (5 bases). Trimming removed 5 bases from V and 10 bases from J, with 12 bases in between. Germline CDR1 reads SNHLY; CDR2 reads FYNNEI. The CDR3 has 12 residues. As DNA, the CDR3 is TGTGCCAGCAGTATGACAGACTCTCCCCAGCATTTT. Translated: CASSMTDSPQHF.

The chain employs TRBV7-9 and TRBJ1-2; D call uncertain. From germline, CDR1 is SEHNR and CDR2 FQNEAQ (reference sequence). Trimming pared 1 base from V and 2 bases from J, leaving 17 bases between. The CDR3 covers 17 residues. This CDR3 is CASSLVATGPQNYGYTF. DNA of the CDR3: TGTGCCAGCAGCTTAGTCGCTACCGGGCCCCAAAACTATGGCTACACCTTC.

V and J are TRBV28 and TRBJ2-7; 10 bases map to TRBD2. Germline assignment: CDR1 MDHEN and CDR2 SYDVKM. Trimming removed 8 bases from V and 2 bases from J; junction bases left unmatched: 12. This CDR3 has 16 residues. CDR3 region: CASRTSGLAGAYEQYF. DNA of the CDR3: TGTGCCAGCCGAACCTCCGGGCTAGCGGGAGCCTACGAGCAGTACTTC.

This clone appeared a few times. The chain has TRBV18 and TRBJ2-7; the D is unclear. CDR3 size: 13 residues. Germline CDR1 is KGHSH and CDR2 is LQKENI. The V gene lost 4 bases and the J gene lost 3 bases, with 10 bases spanning the gap. CDR3 in DNA: TGTGCCAGCTCACAATACACAGACTACGAGCAGTACTTC. Its protein is CASSQYTDYEQYF.

On this clone: An end of the junction does not agree with germline; a read error may underlie this. Other DNA sequences of this sample code for an identical CDR3. The J gene is TRBJ2-2, the V gene TRBV10-3; D ambiguous. The CDR3 is 16 amino acids. Germline V gives CDR1 ENHRY, CDR2 SYGVKD. DNA for the CDR3: TGCGCCACTACACCGGACGCGCTAACGAACACCGGGGAGCTGTTTTTT. As protein: CATTPDALTNTGELFF.

The chain employs TRBV28 and TRBJ2-5; D gene ambiguous. Trimming shortened V by 6 bases and J by 4 bases, and 6 bases separated the two germline ends. The CDR3 covers 11 residues. Germline V gives CDR1 MDHEN, CDR2 SYDVKM. The CDR3 is CASSFAETQYF. Here the CDR3 DNA reads TGTGCCAGCAGCTTTGCAGAGACCCAGTACTTC.

The rearrangement uses TRBV7-2 and TRBJ2-7, with a possible D match to TRBD2 (6 bases). There are 15 residues in the CDR3. V lost 2 bases and J lost 2, with 13 bases in between. The V gene's germline CDR1 is SGHTA and CDR2 FQGNSA. The CDR3 here is CASSLSTGETYEQYF. CDR3 DNA: TGTGCCAGCAGCTTATCAACGGGAGAAACCTACGAGCAGTACTTC.

As for this clone: One end of the junction is discordant with germline, which a read error may explain. The chain links TRBV29-1 to TRBJ1-2, with a possible D match to TRBD1 (5 bases). CDR1 and CDR2 from the germline V gene are SQVTM and ANQGSEA. This CDR3 is built from 13 residues. CDR3 residues: CSAELTVNYGYTF. The CDR3 region has the DNA TGCAGCGCTGAACTGACAGTAAATTATGGCTACACCTTC.

The gene calls are TRBV2 and TRBJ2-7; possible D gene TRBD1, 6 bases. The germline CDR1 and CDR2 sequences are SNHLY and FYNNEI. Deletions cut 7 bases from V and 0 bases from J, with 10 bases between. CDR3 size: 13 residues. Here the CDR3 DNA reads TGTGCCAGCAATATACAGGGCTCCTACGAGCAGTACTTC. It is translated as CASNIQGSYEQYF.

V and J are TRBV7-3 and TRBJ2-1; TRBD2 matches at 8 bases. The junction had 8 bases not matched to a gene; V was cut back by 2 bases and J by 8 bases. In germline, CDR1 is SGHTA, CDR2 FQGTGA. The CDR3 consists of 15 residues. Here the CDR3 reads CASSLGAGGRDEQFF. The CDR3 DNA reads as TGTGCCAGCAGCTTAGGGGCGGGAGGTAGGGATGAGCAGTTCTTC. Full variable domain (outside the CDR3, taken from reference TRBV7-3 and TRBJ2-1): GAGVSQTPSNKVTEKGKYVELRCDPISGHTALYWYRQSLGQGPEFLIYFQGTGAADDSGLPNDRFFAVRPEGSVSTLKIQRTERGDSAVYLCASSLGAGGRDEQFFGPGTRLTVL.

This clone was counted a single time. V gene TRBV2 combines with J gene TRBJ1-2; no definite D call. The germline CDR1 and CDR2 sequences are SNHLY and FYNNEI. The CDR3 spans 12 residues. The V and J ends lost 3 bases and 3 bases respectively, with 5 bases between them. This CDR3 is CASSEADYGYTF. The CDR3, as DNA: TGTGCCAGCAGTGAGGCGGACTATGGCTACACCTTC. The full variable domain, with the rest looked up from reference TRBV2 and TRBJ1-2, is EPEVTQTPSHQVTQMGQEVILRCVPISNHLYFYWYRQILGQKVEFLVSFYNNEISEKSEIFDDQFSVERPDGSNFTLKIRSTKLEDSAMYFCASSEADYGYTFGSGTRLTVV.

This clone was seen more than once but under ten times. The sample carries other DNA sequences with the same CDR3. The rearrangement links TRBV5-1 to TRBJ2-6; no firm D call. Germline V CDR1 and CDR2: SGHRS, YFSETQ. This CDR3 spans 15 amino acids. Trimming left V 1 base short and J 0 bases short, with 5 bases between. Here the CDR3 reads CASSLSLSGANVLTF. CDR3 bases: TGCGCCAGCAGCTTGAGCCTCTCTGGGGCCAACGTCCTGACTTTC.

The chain combines TRBV10-3 with TRBJ2-2; D is possibly TRBD1 (6 bases). Trimming took off 10 bases at V and 5 bases at J, with 14 bases between the two ends. CDR1 is ENHRY, CDR2 SYGVKD, per germline. This CDR3 has 13 amino acids. The CDR3 region is CATTGSRTGELFF. The CDR3, as DNA: TGTGCCACTACAGGGAGTCGGACCGGGGAGCTGTTTTTT.

About this clone itself: Other DNA sequences within the sample encode an identical CDR3. V and J are TRBV30 and TRBJ2-3, with TRBD2 matching 7 bases. The CDR3 consists of 14 residues. Unmatched junction bases numbered 3, after V lost 3 bases and J lost 0 bases. CDR1 is GTSNPN and CDR2 is SVGIG in the germline V gene (reference sequence). This CDR3 is CAWSVGGSTDTQYF. In DNA, the CDR3 is TGTGCCTGGAGCGTGGGAGGGAGCACAGATACGCAGTATTTT.

The chain uses TRBV6-1 and TRBJ1-1; perhaps TRBD1 as D (5 bases). Germline CDR1 reads MNHNS; CDR2 reads SASEGT. Trimming cost V 8 bases and J 5 bases, with 15 bases left between them. The CDR3 consists of 13 residues. DNA of the CDR3: TGTGCCAGCGGACTTTCGGGGGAGACTGAAGCTTTCTTT. It yields the protein CASGLSGETEAFF.

The chain recombines TRBV5-1 with TRBJ2-3; TRBD2 is a possible D gene (6 bases). Germline-derived CDR1 and CDR2 are SGHRS and YFSETQ. The length of the CDR3 is 15 residues. V dropped 0 bases and J dropped 2 bases, with 10 bases sitting between them. CDR3 in amino acids: CASSLVGGSTDTQYF. For the CDR3, the DNA is TGCGCCAGCAGCTTGGTGGGGGGATCCACAGATACGCAGTATTTT.

The chain recombines TRBV5-1 with TRBJ2-3, with D unresolved. The CDR3 totals 14 residues. Germline V gene sequence: CDR1 SGHRS, CDR2 YFSETQ. Trimming took 0 bases from V and 1 from J, leaving 6 bases between them. The chain's CDR3 is CASSLEAGTDTQYF. DNA of the CDR3: TGCGCCAGCAGCTTGGAGGCAGGCACAGATACGCAGTATTTT.